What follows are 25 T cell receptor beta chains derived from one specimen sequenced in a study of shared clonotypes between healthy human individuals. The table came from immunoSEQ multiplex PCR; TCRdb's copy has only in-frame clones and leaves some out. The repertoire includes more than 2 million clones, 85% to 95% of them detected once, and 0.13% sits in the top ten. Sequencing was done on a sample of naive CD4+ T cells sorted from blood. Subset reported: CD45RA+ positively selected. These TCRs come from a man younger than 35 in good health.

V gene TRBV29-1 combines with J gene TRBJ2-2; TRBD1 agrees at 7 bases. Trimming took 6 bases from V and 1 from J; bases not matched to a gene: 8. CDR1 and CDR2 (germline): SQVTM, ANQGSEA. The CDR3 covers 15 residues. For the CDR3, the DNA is TGCAGCGTGAAAACGGGACAGATGAACACCGGGGAGCTGTTTTTT. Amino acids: CSVKTGQMNTGELFF.

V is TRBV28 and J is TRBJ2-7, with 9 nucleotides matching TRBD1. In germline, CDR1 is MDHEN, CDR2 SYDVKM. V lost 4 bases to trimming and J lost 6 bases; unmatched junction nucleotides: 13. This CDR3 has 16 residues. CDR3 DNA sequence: TGTGCCAGCAGTTCATCACCCGGGACAGGGTTTCTCGAGCAGTACTTC. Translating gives CASSSSPGTGFLEQYF.

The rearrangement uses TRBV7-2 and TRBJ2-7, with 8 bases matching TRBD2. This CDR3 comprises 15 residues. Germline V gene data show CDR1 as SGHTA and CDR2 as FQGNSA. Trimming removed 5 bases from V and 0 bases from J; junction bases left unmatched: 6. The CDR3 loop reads CASSRGGSSSYEQYF. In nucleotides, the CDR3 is TGTGCCAGCAGCCGGGGGGGCTCTAGCTCCTACGAGCAGTACTTC.

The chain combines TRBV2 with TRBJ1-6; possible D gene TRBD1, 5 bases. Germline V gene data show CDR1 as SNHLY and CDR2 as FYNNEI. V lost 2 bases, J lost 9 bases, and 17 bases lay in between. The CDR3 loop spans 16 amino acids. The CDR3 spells CASSENRGTTGSPLHF. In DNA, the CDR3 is TGTGCCAGCAGTGAAAATAGGGGAACAACGGGTTCACCCCTCCACTTT.

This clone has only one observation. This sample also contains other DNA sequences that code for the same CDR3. CDR3: CASSLAGGGLYEQYF. In DNA, the CDR3 is TGTGCCAGCAGCTTAGCTGGCGGGGGCCTCTACGAGCAGTACTTC. The chain carries TRBV7-2 and TRBJ2-7; a possible D gene is TRBD2 (7 bases). V lost 0 bases and J lost 3, with 12 bases in between. This CDR3 spans 15 amino acids. Per germline, CDR1 SGHTA and CDR2 FQGNSA.

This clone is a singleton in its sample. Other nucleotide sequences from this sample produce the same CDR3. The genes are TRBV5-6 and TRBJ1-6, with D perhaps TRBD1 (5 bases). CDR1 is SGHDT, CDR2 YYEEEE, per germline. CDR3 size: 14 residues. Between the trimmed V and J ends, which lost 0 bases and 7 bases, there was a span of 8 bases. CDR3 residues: CASSLAGGNSPLHF. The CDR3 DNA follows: TGTGCCAGCAGCTTGGCGGGGGGAAATTCACCCCTCCACTTT.

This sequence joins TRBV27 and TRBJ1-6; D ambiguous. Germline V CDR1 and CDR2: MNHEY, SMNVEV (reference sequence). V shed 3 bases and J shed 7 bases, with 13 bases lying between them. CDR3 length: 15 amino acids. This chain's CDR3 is CASSLGSNSNSPLHF. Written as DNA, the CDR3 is TGTGCCAGCAGTTTGGGAAGTAATTCGAATTCACCCCTCCACTTT.

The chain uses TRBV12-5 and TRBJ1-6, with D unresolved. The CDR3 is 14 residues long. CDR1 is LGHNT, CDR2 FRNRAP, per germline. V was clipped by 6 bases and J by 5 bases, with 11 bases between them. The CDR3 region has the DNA TGTGCTAGTGGAAAAGACGGAGATAATTCACCCCTCCACTTT. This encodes CASGKDGDNSPLHF.

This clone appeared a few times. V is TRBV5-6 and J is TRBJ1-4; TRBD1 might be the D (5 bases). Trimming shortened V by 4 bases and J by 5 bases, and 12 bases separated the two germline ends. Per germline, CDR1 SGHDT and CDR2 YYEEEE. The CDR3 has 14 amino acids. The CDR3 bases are TGTGCCAGCAGCACCGGGACTGGGAATGAAAAACTGTTTTTT. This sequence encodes CASSTGTGNEKLFF.

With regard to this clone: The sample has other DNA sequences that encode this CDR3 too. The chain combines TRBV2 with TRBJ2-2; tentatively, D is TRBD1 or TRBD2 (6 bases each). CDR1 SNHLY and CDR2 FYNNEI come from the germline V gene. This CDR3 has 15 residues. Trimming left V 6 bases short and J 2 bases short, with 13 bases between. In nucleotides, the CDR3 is TGTGCCAGCAGGCGCGGGACACTTAACACCGGGGAGCTGTTTTTT. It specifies CASRRGTLNTGELFF.

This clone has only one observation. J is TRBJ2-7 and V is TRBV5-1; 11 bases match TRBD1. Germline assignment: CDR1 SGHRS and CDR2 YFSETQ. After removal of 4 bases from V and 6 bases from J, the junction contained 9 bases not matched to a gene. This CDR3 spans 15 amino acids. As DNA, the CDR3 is TGCGCCAGCAGCCAAGACCCGGGACAGGGGGTCGAGCAGTACTTC. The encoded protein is CASSQDPGQGVEQYF.

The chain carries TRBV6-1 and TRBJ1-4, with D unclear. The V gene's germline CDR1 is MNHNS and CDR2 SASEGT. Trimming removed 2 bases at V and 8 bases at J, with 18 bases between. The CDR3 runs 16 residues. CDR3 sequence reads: CASSEPDLYPREKLFF. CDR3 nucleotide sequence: TGTGCCAGCAGTGAACCAGACCTCTACCCCAGGGAAAAACTGTTTTTT.

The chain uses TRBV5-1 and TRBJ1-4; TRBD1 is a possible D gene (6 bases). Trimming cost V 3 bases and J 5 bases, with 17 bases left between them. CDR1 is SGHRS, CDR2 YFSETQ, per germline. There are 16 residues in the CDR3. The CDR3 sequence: CASSSLRGGLNEKLFF. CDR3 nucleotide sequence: TGCGCCAGCAGCTCCCTGCGTGGGGGCTTAAATGAAAAACTGTTTTTT.

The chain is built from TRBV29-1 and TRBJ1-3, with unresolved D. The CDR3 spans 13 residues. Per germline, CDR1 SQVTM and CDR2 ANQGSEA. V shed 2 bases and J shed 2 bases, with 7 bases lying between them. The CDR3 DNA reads TGCAGCGTTGAATCCAGTGCTGGAAACACCATATATTTT. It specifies CSVESSAGNTIYF.

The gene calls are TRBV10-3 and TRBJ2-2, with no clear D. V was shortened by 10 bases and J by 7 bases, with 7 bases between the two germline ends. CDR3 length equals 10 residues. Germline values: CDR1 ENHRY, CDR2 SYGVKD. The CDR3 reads CATRNGELFF. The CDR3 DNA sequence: TGTGCCACCAGGAACGGGGAGCTGTTTTTT.

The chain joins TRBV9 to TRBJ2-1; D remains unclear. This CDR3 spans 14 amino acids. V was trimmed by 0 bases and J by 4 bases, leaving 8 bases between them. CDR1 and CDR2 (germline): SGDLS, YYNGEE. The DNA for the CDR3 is TGTGCCAGCAGCGTAGAGGTGGGTTACAATGAGCAGTTCTTC. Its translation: CASSVEVGYNEQFF.

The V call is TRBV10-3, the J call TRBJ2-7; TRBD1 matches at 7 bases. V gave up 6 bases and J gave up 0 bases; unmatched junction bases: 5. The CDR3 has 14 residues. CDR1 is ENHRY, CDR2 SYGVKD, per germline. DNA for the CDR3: TGTGCCATCAGCGACGGACAGGACTCCTACGAGCAGTACTTC. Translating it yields CAISDGQDSYEQYF.

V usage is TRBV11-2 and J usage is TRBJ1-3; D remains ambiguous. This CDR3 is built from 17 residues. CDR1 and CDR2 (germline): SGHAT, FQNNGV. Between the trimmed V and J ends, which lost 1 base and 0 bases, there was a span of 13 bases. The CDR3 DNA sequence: TGTGCCAGCAGCTTAGTATTCGGGCGGATCTCTGGAAACACCATATATTTT. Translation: CASSLVFGRISGNTIYF.

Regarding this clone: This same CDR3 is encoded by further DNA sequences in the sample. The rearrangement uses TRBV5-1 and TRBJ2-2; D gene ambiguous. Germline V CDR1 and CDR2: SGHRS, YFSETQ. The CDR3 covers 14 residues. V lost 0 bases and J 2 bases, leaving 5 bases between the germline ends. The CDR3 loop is CASSLATNTGELFF. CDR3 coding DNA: TGCGCCAGCAGCTTGGCCACCAACACCGGGGAGCTGTTTTTT.

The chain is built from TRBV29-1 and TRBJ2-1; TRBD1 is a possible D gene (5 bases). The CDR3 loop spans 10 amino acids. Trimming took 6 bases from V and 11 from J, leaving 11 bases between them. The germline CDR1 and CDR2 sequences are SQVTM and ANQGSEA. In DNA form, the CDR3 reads TGCAGCGTGTCGGTGGGGCAGCAGTTCTTC. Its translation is CSVSVGQQFF.

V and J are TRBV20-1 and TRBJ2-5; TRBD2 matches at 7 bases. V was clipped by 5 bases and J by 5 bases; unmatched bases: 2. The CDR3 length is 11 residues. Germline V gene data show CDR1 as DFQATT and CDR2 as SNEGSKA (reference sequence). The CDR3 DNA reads TGCAGTGCTGGACTAGGGGAGACCCAGTACTTC. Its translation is CSAGLGETQYF.

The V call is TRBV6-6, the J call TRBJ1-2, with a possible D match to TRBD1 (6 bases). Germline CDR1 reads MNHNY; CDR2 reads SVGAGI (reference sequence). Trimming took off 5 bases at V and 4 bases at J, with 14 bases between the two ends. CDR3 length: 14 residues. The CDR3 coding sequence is TGTGCCAGCAGTACCTACAGGGACACCTATGGCTACACCTTC. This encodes CASSTYRDTYGYTF.

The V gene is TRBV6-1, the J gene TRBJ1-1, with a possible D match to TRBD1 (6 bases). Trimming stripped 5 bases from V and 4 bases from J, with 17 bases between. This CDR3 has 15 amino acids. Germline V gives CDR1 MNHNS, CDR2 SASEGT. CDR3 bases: TGTGCCAGCAGTTGGGGGGGCCAAACATCCACTGAAGCTTTCTTT. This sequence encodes CASSWGGQTSTEAFF.

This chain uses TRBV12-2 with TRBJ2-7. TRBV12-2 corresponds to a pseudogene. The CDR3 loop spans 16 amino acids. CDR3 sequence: CASRRRGQGISYEQYF. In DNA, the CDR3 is TGTGCAAGTCGCCGACGGGGGCAGGGGATTAGTTACGAGCAGTACTTC.

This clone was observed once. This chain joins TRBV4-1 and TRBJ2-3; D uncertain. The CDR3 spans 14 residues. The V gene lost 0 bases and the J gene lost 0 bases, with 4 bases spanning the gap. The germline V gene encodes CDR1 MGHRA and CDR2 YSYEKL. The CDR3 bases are TGCGCCAGCAGCCAAGAACGTAGCACAGATACGCAGTATTTT. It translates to CASSQERSTDTQYF.